This T cell receptor beta chain was observed in a study of blood T cell repertoires in COVID-19. CDR3 length: 19 residues. Germline-derived CDR1 and CDR2 are LNHDA and SQIVND (reference sequence). J was trimmed by 0 bases and V by 3 bases; bases with no gene match: 10. Everyone who took part was 18 to 89 years old, and they came from about two dozen US areas. Clinical history reported by participants formed the basis on which cohorts were assigned. As processed by the authors: Counts of nucleated cells, estimated from reference gene primer amplification, were obtained. Profiled with immunoSEQ multiplex PCR; TCRdb holds only in-frame clones, not every one. The V and J calls and clone size come from that table; D and trimming were worked out from the DNA. The top ten hold about 1% of the sample, which has about 280,000 clones, 88% seen once.

The V call is TRBV19, the J call TRBJ2-2; the match to TRBD2 covers 10 bases. The material sequenced was PBMCs or T cells enriched from blood (not recorded which). This receptor was obtained from a woman under 40 who had recovered from COVID-19. Written as DNA, the CDR3 is TGTGCCAGTAGTATCCGTGGGCTAGCGGGAGTAGCGAACACCGGGGAGCTGTTTTTT. Translation: CASSIRGLAGVANTGELFF.